This is a list of T cell receptor beta chains from one sample in a study of blood T cell repertoires in COVID-19. Libraries were prepared by immunoSEQ multiplex PCR; TCRdb keeps only in-frame clonotypes and omits some of them. The profile shows around 29,000 clones, about 90% of them singletons. What was sequenced was peripheral blood. The receptors were sampled from a human donor in a cohort sampled during active COVID-19. The CDR3 runs from the conserved cysteine through the conserved F or W. A D gene is named only where the DNA matches it firmly. Not all rows give a size; the values are once, few, many and, for expanded clones, a class.

d_gene: -; j_gene: TRBJ2-2; abundance: -; v_gene: TRBV6-5; CDR3nt: TGTGCCAGCAGTTTCGACAGCTTCACCGGGGAGCTGTTTTTT; CDR3aa: CASSFDSFTGELFF
d_gene: -; j_gene: TRBJ2-3; abundance: -; v_gene: TRBV6-6; CDR3nt: TGTGCCAGCAGTTACTCTTCGACTAGAACAGATACGCAGTATTTT; CDR3aa: CASSYSSTRTDTQYF
d_gene: -; j_gene: TRBJ2-1; abundance: few; v_gene: TRBV6-5; CDR3nt: TGTGCCACCTCAACCGGACTACCTAGCCCGCAGTTCTTC; CDR3aa: CATSTGLPSPQFF
d_gene: TRBD2; j_gene: TRBJ2-1; abundance: -; v_gene: TRBV9; CDR3nt: TGTGCCAGCAGCGTAGCTACGTCTAGCGGGGGGACTTACAATGAGCAGTTCTTC; CDR3aa: CASSVATSSGGTYNEQFF
d_gene: -; j_gene: TRBJ1-1; abundance: -; v_gene: TRBV13; CDR3nt: TGTGCCAGCAGCCGTTACGGGGGGAACACTGAAGCTTTCTTT; CDR3aa: CASSRYGGNTEAFF
d_gene: -; j_gene: TRBJ2-5; abundance: -; v_gene: TRBV11-1; CDR3nt: TGTGCCAGCAGGACTGGCCTCGAGACCCAGTACTTC; CDR3aa: CASRTGLETQYF
d_gene: -; j_gene: TRBJ2-1; abundance: -; v_gene: TRBV6-5; CDR3nt: TGTGCCAGCAGGGACTTACTATCCTACAATGAGCAGTTCTTC; CDR3aa: CASRDLLSYNEQFF
d_gene: TRBD2; j_gene: TRBJ2-1; abundance: -; v_gene: TRBV9; CDR3nt: TGTGCCAGCAGCCCCCATGCGGGGGGGCGTAATGAGCAGTTCTTC; CDR3aa: CASSPHAGGRNEQFF
d_gene: TRBD2; j_gene: TRBJ2-1; abundance: once; v_gene: TRBV7-2; CDR3nt: TGTGCCAGCAGCTTCAAACCGGGGACTAGCGGACCATTGTTCTTC; CDR3aa: CASSFKPGTSGPLFF
d_gene: -; j_gene: TRBJ2-3; abundance: -; v_gene: TRBV9; CDR3nt: TGTGCCAGCAGCGTAGGGACAGCTAGCACAGATACGCAGTATTTT; CDR3aa: CASSVGTASTDTQYF
d_gene: TRBD2; j_gene: TRBJ2-1; abundance: -; v_gene: TRBV3-1/TRBV3-2; CDR3nt: TGTGCCAGCAGCCCCCGAGCGGGAGTACCCTACAATGAGCAGTTCTTC; CDR3aa: CASSPRAGVPYNEQFF
d_gene: TRBD1; j_gene: TRBJ1-6; abundance: -; v_gene: TRBV28; CDR3nt: TGTGCCAGCAGCCTGAGACAGGGAAGTTCACCCCTCCACTTT; CDR3aa: CASSLRQGSSPLHF
d_gene: -; j_gene: TRBJ1-3; abundance: -; v_gene: TRBV19; CDR3nt: TGTGCCAGTAGTATTGCGTACTCTGGAAACACCATATATTTT; CDR3aa: CASSIAYSGNTIYF
d_gene: TRBD2; j_gene: TRBJ2-1; abundance: -; v_gene: TRBV10-1; CDR3nt: TGCGCCAGCAGCCCTGGACTAGCGGGAGTCAATGAGCAGTTCTTC; CDR3aa: CASSPGLAGVNEQFF
d_gene: TRBD2; j_gene: TRBJ2-5; abundance: few; v_gene: TRBV6-2/TRBV6-3; CDR3nt: TGTGCCAGCAGTTACTCGATTCGAACTAGCGGGGGGGCCCACCAAGAGACCCAGTACTTC; CDR3aa: CASSYSIRTSGGAHQETQYF
d_gene: -; j_gene: TRBJ1-2; abundance: once; v_gene: TRBV30; CDR3nt: TGTGCCTGGAGGGATGGCAGGTATAATGGCTACACCTTC; CDR3aa: CAWRDGRYNGYTF
d_gene: -; j_gene: TRBJ1-2; abundance: -; v_gene: TRBV9; CDR3nt: TGTGCCAGCAGCGCCCTACCCATAATTAACTATGGCTACACCTTC; CDR3aa: CASSALPIINYGYTF
d_gene: -; j_gene: TRBJ2-7; abundance: -; v_gene: TRBV6-5; CDR3nt: TGTGCCAGCAGTTACTCAAGACAGTCCGAGCAGTACTTC; CDR3aa: CASSYSRQSEQYF
d_gene: -; j_gene: TRBJ1-1; abundance: -; v_gene: TRBV19; CDR3nt: TGTGCCAGTAGTATCGCAGGGCCCACTGAAGCTTTCTTT; CDR3aa: CASSIAGPTEAFF
d_gene: TRBD1; j_gene: TRBJ1-5; abundance: -; v_gene: TRBV19; CDR3nt: TGTGCCAGTAGTATAGGGACAGGCCATAGCAATCAGCCCCAGCATTTT; CDR3aa: CASSIGTGHSNQPQHF
d_gene: TRBD1; j_gene: TRBJ2-1; abundance: -; v_gene: TRBV6-5; CDR3nt: TGTGCCAGCAGTTCTTCCGGGACAGGGCTTTGGAATGAGCAGTTCTTC; CDR3aa: CASSSSGTGLWNEQFF
d_gene: -; j_gene: TRBJ1-5; abundance: -; v_gene: TRBV2; CDR3nt: TGTGCCAGCAGTGTAGGGGAGGGGAGCAATCAGCCCCAGCATTTT; CDR3aa: CASSVGEGSNQPQHF
d_gene: -; j_gene: TRBJ2-1; abundance: -; v_gene: TRBV2; CDR3nt: TGTGCCAGCAGTGAATTTGCTAGGGGATTTAGTAATGAGCAGTTCTTC; CDR3aa: CASSEFARGFSNEQFF
d_gene: -; j_gene: TRBJ1-5; abundance: -; v_gene: TRBV2; CDR3nt: TGTGCCAGCAGTGAATCGGGGGGGTATAGCAATCAGCCCCAGCATTTT; CDR3aa: CASSESGGYSNQPQHF
d_gene: TRBD1; j_gene: TRBJ1-1; abundance: -; v_gene: TRBV19; CDR3nt: TGTGCCAGACTTCCGGGACAGAGATTCATGAACACTGAAGCTTTCTTT; CDR3aa: CARLPGQRFMNTEAFF
d_gene: TRBD2; j_gene: TRBJ2-7; abundance: -; v_gene: TRBV6-2/TRBV6-3; CDR3nt: TGTGCCAGCAGTCAAGGACTAGCGGGACGAGCGGAGTACTTC; CDR3aa: CASSQGLAGRAEYF
d_gene: TRBD1; j_gene: TRBJ1-5; abundance: -; v_gene: TRBV12-5; CDR3nt: TGTGCTAGTGGCCAAGACAGGGGAGGCGGTCAGCCCCAGCATTTT; CDR3aa: CASGQDRGGGQPQHF
d_gene: -; j_gene: TRBJ1-5; abundance: once; v_gene: TRBV2; CDR3nt: TGTGCCAGCAGTGAGGGAGGGGGGGGGCCCCAGCATTTT; CDR3aa: CASSEGGGGPQHF
d_gene: -; j_gene: TRBJ2-3; abundance: -; v_gene: TRBV21-1; CDR3nt: TGTGCCAGCAGCAAAAAGCGGGGCACAGATACGCAGTATTTT; CDR3aa: CASSKKRGTDTQYF
d_gene: TRBD2; j_gene: TRBJ2-3; abundance: -; v_gene: TRBV4-1; CDR3nt: TGCGCCAGCAGCATACGACCCCAGCGGGGGGGCGGCACAGATACGCAGTATTTT; CDR3aa: CASSIRPQRGGGTDTQYF
d_gene: TRBD2; j_gene: TRBJ2-1; abundance: -; v_gene: TRBV18; CDR3nt: TGTGCCAGCTCACCACTCCCCACTAGCGGGAGAGGCAATGAGCAGTTCTTC; CDR3aa: CASSPLPTSGRGNEQFF
d_gene: TRBD1; j_gene: TRBJ2-2; abundance: -; v_gene: TRBV5-4; CDR3nt: TGTGCCAGCAGCGCGACAGGGAAAGGGGCCGGGGAGCTGTTTTTT; CDR3aa: CASSATGKGAGELFF
d_gene: -; j_gene: TRBJ1-2; abundance: -; v_gene: TRBV10-3; CDR3nt: TGTGCCATCAGTGATGGCGGGCAGGCGCCTGGCTACACCTTC; CDR3aa: CAISDGGQAPGYTF
d_gene: -; j_gene: TRBJ1-4; abundance: -; v_gene: TRBV14; CDR3nt: TGTGCCAGCAGCCTGAACAGGGATGAAAAACTGTTTTTT; CDR3aa: CASSLNRDEKLFF
d_gene: -; j_gene: TRBJ2-5; abundance: -; v_gene: TRBV6-6; CDR3nt: TGTGCCAGCAGTCAGAACCTGGGCGGGGAGACCCAGTACTTC; CDR3aa: CASSQNLGGETQYF
d_gene: -; j_gene: TRBJ2-1; abundance: once; v_gene: TRBV29-1; CDR3nt: TGCAGCGGGAGGACTACCTACAATGAGCAGTTCTTC; CDR3aa: CSGRTTYNEQFF
d_gene: -; j_gene: TRBJ1-1; abundance: -; v_gene: TRBV19; CDR3nt: TGTGCCAGTAGTGGGGGCTTGGGGGCCATGAACACTGAAGCTTTCTTT; CDR3aa: CASSGGLGAMNTEAFF
d_gene: -; j_gene: TRBJ2-7; abundance: -; v_gene: TRBV11-2; CDR3nt: TGTGCCAGCAGCTTAGCCGTCGACAGGAGCACCTACGAGCAGTACTTC; CDR3aa: CASSLAVDRSTYEQYF
d_gene: -; j_gene: TRBJ2-5; abundance: -; v_gene: TRBV21-1; CDR3nt: TGTGCCAGCAGTCTACCCCCGGACCAAGAGACCCAGTACTTC; CDR3aa: CASSLPPDQETQYF
d_gene: -; j_gene: TRBJ1-1; abundance: -; v_gene: TRBV2; CDR3nt: TGTGCCAGCAGTGAAGGCGTCAGGGAAGCTTTCTTT; CDR3aa: CASSEGVREAFF
d_gene: TRBD2; j_gene: TRBJ2-5; abundance: -; v_gene: TRBV11-3; CDR3nt: TGTGCCAGCAGCGATAGCGGGAGGGCCGAGGAGACCCAGTACTTC; CDR3aa: CASSDSGRAEETQYF